The T cell receptor beta chain under discussion was sequenced for a study of beta chain features in type 1 diabetes. Every isolated RNA sample was fully reverse transcribed, so sequencing captured expressed TCRB transcripts. Assay: immunoSEQ multiplex PCR; the TCRdb copy retains only in-frame clones and omits some. The table has around 250,000 clones, 25% to 30% seen once. The CDR3 contains 12 residues. V lost 4 bases and J lost 6, with 6 bases in between. The chain has TRBV23-1 and TRBJ2-2; D may be TRBD2 (6 bases). TRBV23-1 falls under the ORF class, with uncertain function. What was sequenced was central memory CD4+ T cells from blood. This TCR was recovered from a man aged 30 to 39 in good health. CDR3: CASSRGAGELFF. CDR3 bases: TGCGCCAGCAGTCGCGGGGCCGGGGAGCTGTTTTTT.